These T cell receptor beta chains were read from a single sample in a study of T cell changes during pregnancy in multiple sclerosis. Clones were sequenced by immunoSEQ multiplex PCR, and TCRdb holds only the in-frame ones, with some missing. The sample includes fewer than 90,000 clones, 94% seen only once; the top ten take less than 2%. The starting material was peripheral blood, obtained after pregnancy. The source of these receptors is a female donor in good health, enrolled as a control in a pregnancy study. Each CDR3 is given with its conserved first and last residue. The D gene is left open where the match is weak. A row's size may be missing; if present it is once, few, many or a size class.

TRBD1	TRBV19	TRBJ1-1	.	TGTGCCAGCAGACAGACAGGGGTGAACACTGAAGCTTTCTTT	CASRQTGVNTEAFF
TRBD1	TRBV5-4	TRBJ1-2	.	TGTGCCAGCAGCATCGGACAGGGTGGAAAAACCTTC	CASSIGQGGKTF
.	TRBV9	TRBJ1-2	.	TGTGCCAGCAGCGTAGTTCTGGGGGCATCAGGCTACACCTTC	CASSVVLGASGYTF
TRBD2	TRBV5-4	TRBJ2-7	.	TGTGCCAGCAGCTTGGCTAGCGGGATCTACCGGGAGCAGTACTTC	CASSLASGIYREQYF
TRBD2	TRBV28	TRBJ2-7	.	TGTGCCAGCAGTTTAGGTGAACTAGCGGGCTACGAGCAGTACTTC	CASSLGELAGYEQYF
TRBD2	TRBV10-2	TRBJ2-1	.	TGCGCCAGCAACCGAGGACTAGCGGGAGAAAATGAGCAGTTCTTC	CASNRGLAGENEQFF
TRBD1	TRBV6-1	TRBJ2-7	many	TGTGCCAGCAGTGAAGGGACAGGGGGCGGACACGAGCAGTACTTC	CASSEGTGGGHEQYF
.	TRBV21-1	TRBJ2-1	.	TGTGCCAGCAGCTTTGACTTAGCGGTCTACAATGAGCAGTTCTTC	CASSFDLAVYNEQFF
.	TRBV6-5	TRBJ1-5	.	TGTGCCAGCAGTTACTCGGGCGATCAGCCCCAGCATTTT	CASSYSGDQPQHF
TRBD1	TRBV6-6	TRBJ1-5	.	TGTGCCAGCACCGATCGACAGGGCCGGAATCAGCCCCAGCATTTT	CASTDRQGRNQPQHF
.	TRBV7-2	TRBJ1-3	.	TGTGCCAGCAGCTTATTTCCGACAGGCTCTGGAAACACCATATATTTT	CASSLFPTGSGNTIYF
TRBD2	TRBV6-1	TRBJ2-1	.	TGTGCCAGCAGTGAACCACCGACTAGCGGATTGTACAATGAGCAGTTCTTC	CASSEPPTSGLYNEQFF
.	TRBV4-1	TRBJ1-2	.	TGCGCCAGCAGGGCACAGGGTGGAGGCTACACCTTC	CASRAQGGGYTF
.	TRBV28	TRBJ2-4	.	TGTGCCAGCAGTTACCTCGGAGGCGGAAACATTCAGTACTTC	CASSYLGGGNIQYF
.	TRBV4-1	TRBJ2-1	.	TGCGCCAGCAGCCAAGATGTTGGAGGTTACAATGAGCAGTTCTTC	CASSQDVGGYNEQFF
TRBD1	TRBV27	TRBJ2-2	.	TGTGCCAGCATGCGATACAGTCCGGGACAGACTTACACCGGGGAGCTGTTTTTT	CASMRYSPGQTYTGELFF
.	TRBV5-4	TRBJ2-5	.	TGTGCCAGCAGGTTTCACTCCGCAGAGACCCAGTACTTC	CASRFHSAETQYF
TRBD2	TRBV7-2	TRBJ2-7	.	TGTGCCAGCAGGAAGACCGGGACTAGCGGATACGAGCAGTACTTC	CASRKTGTSGYEQYF
.	TRBV7-2	TRBJ2-7	.	TGTGCCAGCAGAAATACGGGGAGTGATGAGCAGTACTTC	CASRNTGSDEQYF
TRBD2	TRBV9	TRBJ2-1	.	TGTGCCAGCAGCGTTAGTGGGGCTAGCGGGAGGGGACGGAATGAGCAGTTCTTC	CASSVSGASGRGRNEQFF
.	TRBV28	TRBJ2-7	.	TGTGCCAGCAGTTCAGGACAGCTGGGGTCCTACGAGCAGTACTTC	CASSSGQLGSYEQYF
TRBD2	TRBV2	TRBJ2-1	.	TGTGCCAGCTTAAAAATTAAGACCGGGACTAGCAATGAGCAGTTCTTC	CASLKIKTGTSNEQFF
TRBD1	TRBV7-9	TRBJ2-5	.	TGTGCCAGCAGCTTCCAGGGGGACAGGGCCCAGTACTTC	CASSFQGDRAQYF
TRBD2	TRBV5-1	TRBJ2-2	.	TGCGCCAGCAGCCCCGAGGGACTAGCGCCCGGGGAGCTGTTTTTT	CASSPEGLAPGELFF
.	TRBV5-1	TRBJ2-1	.	TGCGCCAGCAGCTTGGAAGGAGGGGTCGGCAATGAGCAGTTCTTC	CASSLEGGVGNEQFF